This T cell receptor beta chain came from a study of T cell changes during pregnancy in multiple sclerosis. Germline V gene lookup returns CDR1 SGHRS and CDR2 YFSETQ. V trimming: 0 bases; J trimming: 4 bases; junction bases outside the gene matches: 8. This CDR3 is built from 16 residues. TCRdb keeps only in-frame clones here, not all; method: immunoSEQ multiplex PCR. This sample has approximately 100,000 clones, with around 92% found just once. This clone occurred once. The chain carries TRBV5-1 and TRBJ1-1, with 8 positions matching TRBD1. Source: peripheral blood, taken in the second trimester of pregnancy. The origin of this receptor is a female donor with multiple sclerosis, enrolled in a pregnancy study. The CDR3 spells CASSLAPEDRATEAFF. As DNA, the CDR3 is TGCGCCAGCAGCTTGGCTCCAGAGGACAGGGCCACTGAAGCTTTCTTT.